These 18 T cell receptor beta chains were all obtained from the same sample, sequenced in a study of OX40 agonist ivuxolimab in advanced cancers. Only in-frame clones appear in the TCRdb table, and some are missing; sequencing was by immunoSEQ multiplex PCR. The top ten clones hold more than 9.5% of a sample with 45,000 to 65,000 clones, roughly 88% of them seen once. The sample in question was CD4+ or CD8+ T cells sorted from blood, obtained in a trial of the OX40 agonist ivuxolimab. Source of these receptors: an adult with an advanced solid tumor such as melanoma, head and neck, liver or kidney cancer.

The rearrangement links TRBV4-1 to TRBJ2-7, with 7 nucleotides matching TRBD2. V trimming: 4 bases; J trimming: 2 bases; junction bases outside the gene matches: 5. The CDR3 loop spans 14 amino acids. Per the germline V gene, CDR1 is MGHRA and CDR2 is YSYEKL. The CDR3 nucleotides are TGCGCCAGCAGCCGGCTAGCGGCTACCTACGAGCAGTACTTC. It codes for CASSRLAATYEQYF.

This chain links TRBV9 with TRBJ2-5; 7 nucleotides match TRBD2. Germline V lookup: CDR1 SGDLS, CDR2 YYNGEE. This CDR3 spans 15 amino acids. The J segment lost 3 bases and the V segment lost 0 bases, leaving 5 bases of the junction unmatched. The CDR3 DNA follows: TGTGCCAGCAGCGTAGTCAAGGCGGGAGAAGAGACCCAGTACTTC. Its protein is CASSVVKAGEETQYF.

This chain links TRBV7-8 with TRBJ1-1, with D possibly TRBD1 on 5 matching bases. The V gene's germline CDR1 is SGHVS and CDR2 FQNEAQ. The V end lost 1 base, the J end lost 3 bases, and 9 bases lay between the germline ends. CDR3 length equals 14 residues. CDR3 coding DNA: TGTGCCAGCAGCTTAGAAGGGGCGGACACTGAAGCTTTCTTT. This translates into CASSLEGADTEAFF.

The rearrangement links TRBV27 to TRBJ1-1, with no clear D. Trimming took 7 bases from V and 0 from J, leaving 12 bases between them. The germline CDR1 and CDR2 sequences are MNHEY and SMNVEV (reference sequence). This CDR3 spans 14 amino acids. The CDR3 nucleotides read TGTGCCAGCAATAATGCGGGGATGAACACTGAAGCTTTCTTT. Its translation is CASNNAGMNTEAFF.

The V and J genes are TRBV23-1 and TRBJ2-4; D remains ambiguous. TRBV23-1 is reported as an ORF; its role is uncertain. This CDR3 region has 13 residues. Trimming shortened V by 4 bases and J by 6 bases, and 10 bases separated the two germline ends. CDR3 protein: CASSLAQRNIQYF. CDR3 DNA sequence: TGCGCCAGCAGTCTGGCGCAAAGAAACATTCAGTACTTC.

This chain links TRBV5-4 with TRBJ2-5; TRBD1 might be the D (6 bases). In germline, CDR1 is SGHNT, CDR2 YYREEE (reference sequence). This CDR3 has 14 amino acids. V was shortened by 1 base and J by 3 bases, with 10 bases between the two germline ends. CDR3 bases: TGTGCCAGCAGCTTGCGGGACACCAAAGAGACCCAGTACTTC. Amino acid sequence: CASSLRDTKETQYF.

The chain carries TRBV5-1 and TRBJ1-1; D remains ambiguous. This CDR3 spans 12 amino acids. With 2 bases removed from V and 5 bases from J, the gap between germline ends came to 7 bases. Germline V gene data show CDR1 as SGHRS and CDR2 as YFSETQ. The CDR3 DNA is TGCGCCAGCAGCTTTGTGGGGACTGAAGCTTTCTTT. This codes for CASSFVGTEAFF.

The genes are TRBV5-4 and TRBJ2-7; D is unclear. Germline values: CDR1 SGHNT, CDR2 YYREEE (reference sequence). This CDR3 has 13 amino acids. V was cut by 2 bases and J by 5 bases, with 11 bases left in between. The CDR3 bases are TGTGCCAGCAGCTTTTCGGGTTCCCACGAGCAGTACTTC. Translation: CASSFSGSHEQYF.

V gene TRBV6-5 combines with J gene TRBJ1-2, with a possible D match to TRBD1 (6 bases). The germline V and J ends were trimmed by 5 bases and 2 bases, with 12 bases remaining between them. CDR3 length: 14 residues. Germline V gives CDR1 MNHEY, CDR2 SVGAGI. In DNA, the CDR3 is TGTGCCAGCAGTCTACCCGGGACAAACTATGGCTACACCTTC. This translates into CASSLPGTNYGYTF.

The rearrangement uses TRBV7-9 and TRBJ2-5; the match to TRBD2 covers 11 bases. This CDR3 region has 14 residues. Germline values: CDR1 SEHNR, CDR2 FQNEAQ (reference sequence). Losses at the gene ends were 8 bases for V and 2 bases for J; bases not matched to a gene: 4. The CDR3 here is CASWGLAEQETQYF. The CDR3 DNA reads TGTGCCAGCTGGGGACTAGCGGAGCAAGAGACCCAGTACTTC.

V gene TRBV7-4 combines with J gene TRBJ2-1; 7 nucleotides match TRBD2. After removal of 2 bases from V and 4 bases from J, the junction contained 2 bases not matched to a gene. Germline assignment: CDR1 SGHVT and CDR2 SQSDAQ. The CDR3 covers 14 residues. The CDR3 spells CASSLLAAYNEQFF. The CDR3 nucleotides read TGTGCCAGCAGCTTACTAGCGGCTTACAATGAGCAGTTCTTC.

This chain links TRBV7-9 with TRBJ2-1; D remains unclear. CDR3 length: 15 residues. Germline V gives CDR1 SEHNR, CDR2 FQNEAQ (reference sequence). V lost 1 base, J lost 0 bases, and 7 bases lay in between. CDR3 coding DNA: TGTGCCAGCAGCTTAGACTCCAGCTCCTACAATGAGCAGTTCTTC. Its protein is CASSLDSSSYNEQFF.

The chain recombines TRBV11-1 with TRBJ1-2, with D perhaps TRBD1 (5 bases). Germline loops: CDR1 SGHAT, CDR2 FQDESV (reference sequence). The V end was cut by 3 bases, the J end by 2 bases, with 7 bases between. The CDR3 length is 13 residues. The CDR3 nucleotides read TGTGCCAGCAGCTTGGGGGGGAACTATGGCTACACCTTC. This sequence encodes CASSLGGNYGYTF.

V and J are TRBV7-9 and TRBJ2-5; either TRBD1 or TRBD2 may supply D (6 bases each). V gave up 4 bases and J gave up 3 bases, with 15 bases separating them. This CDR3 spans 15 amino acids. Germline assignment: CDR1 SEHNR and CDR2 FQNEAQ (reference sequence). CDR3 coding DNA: TGTGCCAGCAGCTCTCCACAGGGACTGGAAGAGACCCAGTACTTC. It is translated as CASSSPQGLEETQYF.

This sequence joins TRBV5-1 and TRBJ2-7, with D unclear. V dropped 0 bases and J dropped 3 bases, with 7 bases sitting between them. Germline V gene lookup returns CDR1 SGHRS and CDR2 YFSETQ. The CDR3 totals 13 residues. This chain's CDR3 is CASSLAGVYEQYF. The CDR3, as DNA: TGCGCCAGCAGCTTGGCCGGTGTCTACGAGCAGTACTTC.

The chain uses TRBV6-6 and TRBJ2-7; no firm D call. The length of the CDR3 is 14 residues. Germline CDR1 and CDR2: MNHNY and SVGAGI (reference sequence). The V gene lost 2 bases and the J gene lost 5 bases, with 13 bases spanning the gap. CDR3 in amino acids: CASSYSAVTDEQYV. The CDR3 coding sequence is TGTGCCAGCAGTTACAGTGCAGTGACGGACGAGCAGTACGTC.

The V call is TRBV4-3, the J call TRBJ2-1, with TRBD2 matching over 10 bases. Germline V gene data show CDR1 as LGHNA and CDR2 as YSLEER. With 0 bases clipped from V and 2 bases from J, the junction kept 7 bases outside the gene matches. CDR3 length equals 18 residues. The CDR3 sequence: CASSQEPSGRIPYNEQFF. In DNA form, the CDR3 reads TGCGCCAGCAGCCAAGAGCCTAGCGGGAGAATTCCCTACAATGAGCAGTTCTTC.

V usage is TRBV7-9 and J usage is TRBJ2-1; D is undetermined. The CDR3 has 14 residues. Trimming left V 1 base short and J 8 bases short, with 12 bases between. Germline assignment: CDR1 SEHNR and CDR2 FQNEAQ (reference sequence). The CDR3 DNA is TGTGCCAGCAGCTTAGGAGTCTGGCCGGATGAGCAGTTCTTC. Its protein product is CASSLGVWPDEQFF.